The rows below give T cell receptor beta chains drawn from one sample of a study of T cells in Graves' hyperthyroidism and ophthalmopathy. TCRdb reanalysed the multiplex PCR reads using MiXCR and keeps one entry per CDR3 protein. The repertoire holds over 650,000 distinct CDR3 sequences, with roughly 45% as singletons. Sequencing input: peripheral blood or thyroid tissue (not recorded which). Source of these receptors: an adult man with Graves' disease, either hyperthyroidism or ophthalmopathy (not recorded which). The conserved cysteine and the conserved F or W are not part of the CDR3 here. The order of the fields is J gene, V gene, CDR3 protein.

j_call: TRBJ1-1
v_call: TRBV7-9
cdr3_aa: ASSPHTATEAF

j_call: TRBJ2-7
v_call: TRBV7-2
cdr3_aa: ASSLVSSGDRIYEQY

j_call: TRBJ2-3
v_call: TRBV2
cdr3_aa: ASSLSDFPSADTQY

j_call: TRBJ2-7
v_call: TRBV9
cdr3_aa: ASSVGSGTGYEQY

j_call: TRBJ1-4
v_call: TRBV15
cdr3_aa: ATSRDEANEKLF

j_call: TRBJ1-5
v_call: TRBV11-2
cdr3_aa: ASTVGPRGNQPQH

j_call: TRBJ1-6
v_call: TRBV10-3
cdr3_aa: AISVKGDSPLH

j_call: TRBJ1-5
v_call: TRBV29-1
cdr3_aa: SVSDRYSNQPQH

j_call: TRBJ2-2
v_call: TRBV12-3/TRBV12-4
cdr3_aa: ASTIYGTGELF

j_call: TRBJ2-7
v_call: TRBV6-5
cdr3_aa: ASSVRDRSYEQY

j_call: TRBJ1-6
v_call: TRBV2
cdr3_aa: ASSAWRNSPLH

j_call: TRBJ1-6
v_call: TRBV6-5
cdr3_aa: ASSFLGQGNSPLH

j_call: TRBJ1-4
v_call: TRBV29-1
cdr3_aa: SVADRGLGKLF

j_call: TRBJ1-2
v_call: TRBV25-1
cdr3_aa: ASFDGNYGYT

j_call: TRBJ1-2
v_call: TRBV2
cdr3_aa: ASTPGQGYGHT

j_call: TRBJ2-5
v_call: TRBV7-2
cdr3_aa: ARSPVRDREETQY

j_call: TRBJ1-4
v_call: TRBV2
cdr3_aa: ASSEVFGEKLF

j_call: TRBJ1-6
v_call: TRBV10-3
cdr3_aa: AISESREPGSTLH

j_call: TRBJ2-2
v_call: TRBV11-1
cdr3_aa: ASSLRQGATGELL

j_call: TRBJ1-2
v_call: TRBV29-1
cdr3_aa: SAGGELNYGYT

j_call: TRBJ1-4
v_call: TRBV7-9
cdr3_aa: ASSSSWDGLF

j_call: TRBJ1-2
v_call: TRBV7-9
cdr3_aa: ASSPRAAGVYGYT

j_call: TRBJ1-1
v_call: TRBV12-3/TRBV12-4
cdr3_aa: ASSYTVRRLEAF

j_call: TRBJ1-6
v_call: TRBV20-1
cdr3_aa: SARGENSPLH

j_call: TRBJ2-7
v_call: TRBV2
cdr3_aa: ASSAQGTIAGSYEQY

j_call: TRBJ2-7
v_call: TRBV7-2
cdr3_aa: ASRYGTSDHYEQY

j_call: TRBJ1-4
v_call: TRBV20-1
cdr3_aa: SARGGTGAREKLF

j_call: TRBJ1-4
v_call: TRBV5-1
cdr3_aa: ASSPGQGAWGEKLF

j_call: TRBJ1-2
v_call: TRBV20-1
cdr3_aa: SGIGHLAEYGYT

j_call: TRBJ2-5
v_call: TRBV10-3
cdr3_aa: ASSELNTGEETQY

j_call: TRBJ2-7
v_call: TRBV9
cdr3_aa: ASSLWALLGGEQY

j_call: TRBJ1-1
v_call: TRBV9
cdr3_aa: ASSQRPTGGNTEAF

j_call: TRBJ2-7
v_call: TRBV24-1
cdr3_aa: ATSDTTTGGVQY

j_call: TRBJ1-1
v_call: TRBV18
cdr3_aa: ASSTFNTEAF

j_call: TRBJ1-3
v_call: TRBV11-2
cdr3_aa: ASSAGGAGSGNTTY

j_call: TRBJ1-1
v_call: TRBV3-1
cdr3_aa: ASSQDVGVAEAF

j_call: TRBJ2-5
v_call: TRBV29-1
cdr3_aa: SALRAGAVETQY

j_call: TRBJ1-5
v_call: TRBV24-1
cdr3_aa: ATSDSSQGWGDQPQH

j_call: TRBJ2-7
v_call: TRBV6-1
cdr3_aa: ASSATGTYEQY

j_call: TRBJ1-5
v_call: TRBV14
cdr3_aa: ASSPLGQGTNQPQH

j_call: TRBJ1-1
v_call: TRBV5-1
cdr3_aa: ASSLARDRGRANTEAF

j_call: TRBJ1-2
v_call: TRBV7-9
cdr3_aa: ASSLTGGRSYGYT

j_call: TRBJ2-2
v_call: TRBV15
cdr3_aa: ATSREDREHGELF

j_call: TRBJ2-7
v_call: TRBV5-1
cdr3_aa: ASSLQAWGREQY

j_call: TRBJ2-7
v_call: TRBV10-3
cdr3_aa: ASSYSSPERETRLGPYEQY

j_call: TRBJ2-5
v_call: TRBV19
cdr3_aa: ASSLGTGWPETQY

j_call: TRBJ2-6
v_call: TRBV10-2
cdr3_aa: ASTGDGTEA

j_call: TRBJ2-7
v_call: TRBV29-1
cdr3_aa: SVEERTNTYEQY

j_call: TRBJ1-2
v_call: TRBV7-9
cdr3_aa: ASTRGGNYGYT

j_call: TRBJ1-6
v_call: TRBV29-1
cdr3_aa: SVVRTGGIGSPLH

j_call: TRBJ2-5
v_call: TRBV7-2
cdr3_aa: ASSLQQETQY

j_call: TRBJ1-1
v_call: TRBV2
cdr3_aa: ASVTGRGF

j_call: TRBJ1-3
v_call: TRBV7-9
cdr3_aa: ASEKRGNTIY